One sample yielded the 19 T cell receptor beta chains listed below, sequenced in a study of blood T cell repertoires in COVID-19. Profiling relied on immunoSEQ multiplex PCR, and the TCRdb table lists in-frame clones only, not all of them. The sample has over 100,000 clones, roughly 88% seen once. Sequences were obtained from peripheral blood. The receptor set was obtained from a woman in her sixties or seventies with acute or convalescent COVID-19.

The CDR3 nucleotides read TGTGCCAGCAGCCCGCACGGGATTAATGAGCAGTTCTTC. Its protein is CASSPHGINEQFF. The chain carries TRBV5-4 and TRBJ2-1; maybe TRBD2 (5 bases). The CDR3 has 13 amino acids. CDR1 is SGHNT, CDR2 YYREEE, per germline (reference sequence). The ends were cut back, 4 bases at V and 7 bases at J, with 12 bases in the middle.

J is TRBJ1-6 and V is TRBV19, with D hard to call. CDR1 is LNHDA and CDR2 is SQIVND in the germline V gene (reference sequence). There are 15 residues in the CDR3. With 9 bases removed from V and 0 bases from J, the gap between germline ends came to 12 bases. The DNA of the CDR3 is TGTGCCAGCGCATCAAGGAGCTCCTATAATTCACCCCTCCACTTT. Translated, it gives CASASRSSYNSPLHF.

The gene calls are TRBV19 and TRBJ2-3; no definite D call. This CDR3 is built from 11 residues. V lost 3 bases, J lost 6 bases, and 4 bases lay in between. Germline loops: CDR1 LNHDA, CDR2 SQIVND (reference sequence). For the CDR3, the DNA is TGTGCCAGTAGTATTGCGGATACGCAGTATTTT. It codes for CASSIADTQYF. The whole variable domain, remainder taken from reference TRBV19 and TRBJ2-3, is DGGITQSPKYLFRKEGQNVTLSCEQNLNHDAMYWYRQDPGQGLRLIYYSQIVNDFQKGDIAEGYSVSREKKESFPLTVTSAQKNPTAFYLCASSIADTQYFGPGTRLTVL.

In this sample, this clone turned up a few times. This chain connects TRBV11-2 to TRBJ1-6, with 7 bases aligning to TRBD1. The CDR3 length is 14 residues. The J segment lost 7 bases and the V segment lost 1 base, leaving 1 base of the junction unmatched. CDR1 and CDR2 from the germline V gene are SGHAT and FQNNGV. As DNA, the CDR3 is TGTGCCAGCAGCTTAGTGACAGGGAATTCACCCCTCCACTTT. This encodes CASSLVTGNSPLHF.

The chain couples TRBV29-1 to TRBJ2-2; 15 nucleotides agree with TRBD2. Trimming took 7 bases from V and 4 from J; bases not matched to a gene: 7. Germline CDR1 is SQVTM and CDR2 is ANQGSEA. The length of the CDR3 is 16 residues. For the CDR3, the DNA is TGCAGCGCCCGGACTAGCGGGGGGGCGAGCACCGGGGAGCTGTTTTTT. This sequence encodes CSARTSGGASTGELFF.

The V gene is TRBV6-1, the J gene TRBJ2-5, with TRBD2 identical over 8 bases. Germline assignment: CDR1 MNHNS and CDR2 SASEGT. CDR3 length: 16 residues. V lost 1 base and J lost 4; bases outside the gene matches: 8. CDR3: CASSEVRTGGLETQYF. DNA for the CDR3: TGTGCCAGCAGTGAAGTGCGGACGGGGGGGCTAGAGACCCAGTACTTC.

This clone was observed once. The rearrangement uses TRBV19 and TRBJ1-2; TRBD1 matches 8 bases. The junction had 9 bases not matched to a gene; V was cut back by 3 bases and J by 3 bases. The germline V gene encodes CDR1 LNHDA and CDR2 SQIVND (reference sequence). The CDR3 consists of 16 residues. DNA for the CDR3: TGTGCCAGTAGTATGGCGGGACAGGAAAGACACTATGGCTACACCTTC. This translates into CASSMAGQERHYGYTF.

The CDR3 bases are TGTGCCAGCAGCTTAGCGGGGGGGCTCTACAATGAGCAGTTCTTC. Protein: CASSLAGGLYNEQFF. The V call is TRBV11-3, the J call TRBJ2-1; 8 positions agree with TRBD2. The germline gives CDR1 SGHNT, CDR2 YENEEA. This CDR3 has 15 residues. With V trimmed by 1 base and J by 3 bases, 2 bases remained unmatched. Combining the CDR3 with reference TRBV11-3 and TRBJ2-1 gives the whole variable domain EAGVVQSPRYKIIEKKQPVAFWCNPISGHNTLYWYLQNLGQGPELLIRYENEEAVDDSQLPKDRFSAERLKGVDSTLKIQPAELGDSAVYLCASSLAGGLYNEQFFGPGTRLTVL.

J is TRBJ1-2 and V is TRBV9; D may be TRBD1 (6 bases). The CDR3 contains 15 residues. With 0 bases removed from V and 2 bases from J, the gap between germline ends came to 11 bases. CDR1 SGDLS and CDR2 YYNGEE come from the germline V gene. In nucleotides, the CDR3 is TGTGCCAGCAGCGTAGAATTACAGGGAAACTATGGCTACACCTTC. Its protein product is CASSVELQGNYGYTF.

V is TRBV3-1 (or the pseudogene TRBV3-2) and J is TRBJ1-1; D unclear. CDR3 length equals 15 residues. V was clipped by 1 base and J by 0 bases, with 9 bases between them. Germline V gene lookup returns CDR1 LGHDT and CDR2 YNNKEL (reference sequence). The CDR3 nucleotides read TGTGCCAGCAGCCAAGTAAGACTGATGAACACTGAAGCTTTCTTT. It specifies CASSQVRLMNTEAFF.

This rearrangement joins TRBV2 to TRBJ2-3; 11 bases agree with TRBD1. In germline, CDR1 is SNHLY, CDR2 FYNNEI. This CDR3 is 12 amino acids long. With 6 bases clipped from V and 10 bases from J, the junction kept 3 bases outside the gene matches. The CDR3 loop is CASRGTGGSQYF. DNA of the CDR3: TGTGCCAGCAGGGGGACAGGGGGTTCGCAGTATTTT.

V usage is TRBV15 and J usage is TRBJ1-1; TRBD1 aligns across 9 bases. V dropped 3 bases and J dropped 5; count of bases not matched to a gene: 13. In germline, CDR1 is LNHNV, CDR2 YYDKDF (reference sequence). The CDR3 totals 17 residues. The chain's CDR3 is CATSRPNPGTGSTEAFF. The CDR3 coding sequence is TGTGCCACCAGCAGGCCCAACCCCGGGACAGGGTCTACTGAAGCTTTCTTT.

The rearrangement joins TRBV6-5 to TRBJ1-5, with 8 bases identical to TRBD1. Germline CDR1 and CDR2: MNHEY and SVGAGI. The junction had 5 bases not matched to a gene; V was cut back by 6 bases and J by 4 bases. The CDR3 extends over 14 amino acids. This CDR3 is CASRAGGVNQPQHF. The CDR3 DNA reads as TGTGCCAGCAGGGCAGGGGGCGTTAATCAGCCCCAGCATTTT.

The CDR3 spells CASSLPVANYGYTF. In DNA, the CDR3 is TGTGCCAGCAGCTTACCGGTAGCCAACTATGGCTACACCTTC. The V gene is TRBV7-9, the J gene TRBJ1-2; no clear D gene. The CDR3 consists of 14 residues. Between the trimmed V and J ends, which lost 2 bases and 2 bases, there was a span of 9 bases. Germline values: CDR1 SEHNR, CDR2 FQNEAQ (reference sequence). Full variable domain (outside the CDR3, taken from reference TRBV7-9 and TRBJ1-2): DTGVSQNPRHKITKRGQNVTFRCDPISEHNRLYWYRQTLGQGPEFLTYFQNEAQLEKSRLLSDRFSAERPKGSFSTLEIQRTEQGDSAMYLCASSLPVANYGYTFGSGTRLTVV.

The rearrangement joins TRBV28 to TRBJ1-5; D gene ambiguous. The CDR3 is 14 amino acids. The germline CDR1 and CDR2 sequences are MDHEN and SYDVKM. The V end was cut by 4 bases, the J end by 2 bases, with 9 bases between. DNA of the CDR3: TGTGCCAGCAGTTCCCCCGGAGGCAATCAGCCCCAGCATTTT. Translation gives CASSSPGGNQPQHF.

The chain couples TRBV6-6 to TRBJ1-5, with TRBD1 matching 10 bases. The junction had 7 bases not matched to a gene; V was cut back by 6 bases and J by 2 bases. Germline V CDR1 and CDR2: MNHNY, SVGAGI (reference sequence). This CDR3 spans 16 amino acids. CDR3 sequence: CASRPGTGEGNQPQHF. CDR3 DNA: TGTGCCAGCAGACCAGGGACAGGGGAGGGCAATCAGCCCCAGCATTTT.

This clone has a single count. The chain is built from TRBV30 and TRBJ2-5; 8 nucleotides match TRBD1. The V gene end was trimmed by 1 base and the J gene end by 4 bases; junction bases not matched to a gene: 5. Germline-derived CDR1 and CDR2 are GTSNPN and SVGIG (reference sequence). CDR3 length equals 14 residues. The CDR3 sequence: CAWSATGGGETQYF. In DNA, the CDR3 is TGTGCCTGGAGTGCTACAGGGGGAGGAGAGACCCAGTACTTC.

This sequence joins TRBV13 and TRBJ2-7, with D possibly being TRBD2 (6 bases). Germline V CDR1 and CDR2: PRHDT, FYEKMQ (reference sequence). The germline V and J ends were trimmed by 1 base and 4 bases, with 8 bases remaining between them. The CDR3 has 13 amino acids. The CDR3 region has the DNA TGTGCCAGCAGCTTAGCGGGAGCTTACGAGCAGTACTTC. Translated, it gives CASSLAGAYEQYF.

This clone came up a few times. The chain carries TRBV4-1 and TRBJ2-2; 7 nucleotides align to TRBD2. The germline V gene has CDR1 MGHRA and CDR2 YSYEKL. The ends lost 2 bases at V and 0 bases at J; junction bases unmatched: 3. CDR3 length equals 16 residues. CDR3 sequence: CASSQSGLTNTGELFF. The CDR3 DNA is TGCGCCAGCAGCCAATCGGGACTAACGAACACCGGGGAGCTGTTTTTT.